This TCR beta chain was retrieved from a study of vaccination effects on CD4 cells after COVID-19. This clone has more than one count but fewer than ten. Its antigen is not known. ViraFEST used viral peptide pools to expand antigen-specific CD4+ T cells before sequencing. Isolating CD4+ T cells followed more than 9 days of culture. Each participant received a vaccine that was either BNT162b2 or mRNA-1273, given as two doses. CDR3 length: 15 residues. Germline CDR1 is LNHDA and CDR2 is SQIVND (reference sequence). The V and J ends lost 10 bases and 0 bases, in that order; junction bases with no gene match: 8. Sequenced by immunoSEQ multiplex PCR; TCRdb stores in-frame clones only, minus some. The top ten clones hold around 1.2% of a sample with tens of thousands of clones, less than 80% of them seen once.

The chain carries TRBV19 and TRBJ1-3, with 8 bases lining up with TRBD1. Material: CD4+ T cells from PBMCs cultured with HCoV-229E spike peptides, obtained after COVID-19 vaccination. The receptor was derived from a human donor who received a COVID-19 vaccine. The CDR3 spells CATWTGTSSGNTIYF. The CDR3 DNA is TGTGCCACTTGGACAGGGACCAGCTCTGGAAACACCATATATTTT.